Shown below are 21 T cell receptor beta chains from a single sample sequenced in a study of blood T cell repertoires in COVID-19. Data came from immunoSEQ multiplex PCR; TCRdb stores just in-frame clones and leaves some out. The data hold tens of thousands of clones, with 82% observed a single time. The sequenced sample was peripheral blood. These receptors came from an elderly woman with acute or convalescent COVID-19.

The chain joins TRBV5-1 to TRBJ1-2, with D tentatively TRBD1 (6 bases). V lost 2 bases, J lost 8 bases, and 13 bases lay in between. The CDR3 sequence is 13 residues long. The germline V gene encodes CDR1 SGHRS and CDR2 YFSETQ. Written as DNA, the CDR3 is TGCGCCAGCAGCTTTCAGGGGATGGGCGGCTACACCTTC. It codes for CASSFQGMGGYTF.

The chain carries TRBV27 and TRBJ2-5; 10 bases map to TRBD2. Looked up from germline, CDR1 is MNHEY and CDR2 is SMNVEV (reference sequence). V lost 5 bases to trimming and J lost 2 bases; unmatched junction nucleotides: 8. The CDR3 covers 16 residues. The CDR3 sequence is CASSPWTSGAQETQYF. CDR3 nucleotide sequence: TGTGCCAGCAGTCCATGGACTAGCGGAGCTCAAGAGACCCAGTACTTC.

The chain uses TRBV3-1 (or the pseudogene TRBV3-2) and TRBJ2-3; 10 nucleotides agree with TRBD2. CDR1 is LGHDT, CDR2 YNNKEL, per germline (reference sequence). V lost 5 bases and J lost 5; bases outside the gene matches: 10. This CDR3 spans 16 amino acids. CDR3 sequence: CASSYSAGGPGDTQYF. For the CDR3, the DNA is TGTGCCAGCAGCTACTCAGCGGGAGGGCCTGGAGATACGCAGTATTTT.

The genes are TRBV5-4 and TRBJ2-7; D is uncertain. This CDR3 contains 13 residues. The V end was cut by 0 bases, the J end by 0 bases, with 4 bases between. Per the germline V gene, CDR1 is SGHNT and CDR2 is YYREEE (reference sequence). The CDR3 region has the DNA TGTGCCAGCAGCTTGGACAACTCCTACGAGCAGTACTTC. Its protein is CASSLDNSYEQYF.

CDR3 region: CSASSQGSGPQHF. Written as DNA, the CDR3 is TGCAGTGCTAGTTCACAGGGGTCGGGGCCCCAGCATTTT. V usage is TRBV20-1 and J usage is TRBJ1-5, with TRBD1 identical over 7 bases. Germline loops: CDR1 DFQATT, CDR2 SNEGSKA (reference sequence). V lost 3 bases, J lost 9 bases, and 8 bases stayed unmatched. The CDR3 consists of 13 residues.

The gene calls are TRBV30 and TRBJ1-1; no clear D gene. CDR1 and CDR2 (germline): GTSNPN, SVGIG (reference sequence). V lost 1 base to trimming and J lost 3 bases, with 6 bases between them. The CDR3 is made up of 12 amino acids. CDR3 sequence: CAWSDRDTEAFF. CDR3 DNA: TGTGCCTGGAGTGATCGTGACACTGAAGCTTTCTTT.

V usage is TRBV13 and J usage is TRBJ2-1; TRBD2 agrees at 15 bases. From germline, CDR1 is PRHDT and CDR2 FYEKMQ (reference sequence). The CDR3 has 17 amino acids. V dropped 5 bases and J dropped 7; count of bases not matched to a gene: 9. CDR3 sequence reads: CASSPPPGTSGRNEQFF. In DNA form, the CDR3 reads TGTGCCAGCAGCCCCCCCCCGGGGACTAGCGGGAGGAATGAGCAGTTCTTC.

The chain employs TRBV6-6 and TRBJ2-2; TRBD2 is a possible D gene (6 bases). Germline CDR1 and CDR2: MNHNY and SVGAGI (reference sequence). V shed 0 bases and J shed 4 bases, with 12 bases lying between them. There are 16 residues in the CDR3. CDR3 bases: TGTGCCAGCAGTTACTCGGGGCTAGCGCTCACCGGGGAGCTGTTTTTT. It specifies CASSYSGLALTGELFF.

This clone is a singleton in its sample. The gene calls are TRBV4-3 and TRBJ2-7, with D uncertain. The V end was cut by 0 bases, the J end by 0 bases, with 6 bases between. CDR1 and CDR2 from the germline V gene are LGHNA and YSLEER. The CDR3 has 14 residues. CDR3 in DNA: TGCGCCAGCAGCCAAGATCAGTACTCCTACGAGCAGTACTTC. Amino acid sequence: CASSQDQYSYEQYF.

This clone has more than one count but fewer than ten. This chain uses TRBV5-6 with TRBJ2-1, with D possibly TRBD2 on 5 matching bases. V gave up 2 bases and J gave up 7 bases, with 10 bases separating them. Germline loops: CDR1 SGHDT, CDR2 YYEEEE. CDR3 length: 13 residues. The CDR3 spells CASSLNGRNEQFF. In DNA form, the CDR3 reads TGTGCCAGCAGCTTAAATGGGAGAAATGAGCAGTTCTTC.

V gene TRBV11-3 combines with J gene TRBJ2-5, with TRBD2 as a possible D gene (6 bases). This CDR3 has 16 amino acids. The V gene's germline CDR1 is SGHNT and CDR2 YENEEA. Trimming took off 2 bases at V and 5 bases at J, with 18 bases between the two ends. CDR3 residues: CASSLRGRGGGETQYF. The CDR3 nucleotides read TGTGCCAGCAGCTTACGGGGTCGGGGCGGAGGGGAGACCCAGTACTTC.

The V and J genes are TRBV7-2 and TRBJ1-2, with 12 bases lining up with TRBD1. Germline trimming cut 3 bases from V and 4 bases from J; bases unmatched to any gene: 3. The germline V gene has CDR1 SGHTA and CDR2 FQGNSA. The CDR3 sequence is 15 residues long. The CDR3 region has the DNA TGTGCCAGCAGCTTGGGACAGGGGGCGGTCTATGGCTACACCTTC. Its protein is CASSLGQGAVYGYTF.

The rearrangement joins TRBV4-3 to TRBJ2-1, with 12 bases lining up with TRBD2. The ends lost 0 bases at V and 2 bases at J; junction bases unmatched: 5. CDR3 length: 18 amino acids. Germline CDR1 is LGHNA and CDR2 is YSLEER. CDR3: CASSQDWLAGGPYNEQFF. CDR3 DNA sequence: TGCGCCAGCAGCCAAGATTGGCTAGCGGGAGGGCCCTACAATGAGCAGTTCTTC.

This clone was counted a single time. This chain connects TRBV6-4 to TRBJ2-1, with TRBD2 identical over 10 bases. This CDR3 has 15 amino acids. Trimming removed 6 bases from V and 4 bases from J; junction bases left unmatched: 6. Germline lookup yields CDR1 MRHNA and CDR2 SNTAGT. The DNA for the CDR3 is TGTGCCAGCAGACGCCTAGCGGGGGCGTACAATGAGCAGTTCTTC. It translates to CASRRLAGAYNEQFF.

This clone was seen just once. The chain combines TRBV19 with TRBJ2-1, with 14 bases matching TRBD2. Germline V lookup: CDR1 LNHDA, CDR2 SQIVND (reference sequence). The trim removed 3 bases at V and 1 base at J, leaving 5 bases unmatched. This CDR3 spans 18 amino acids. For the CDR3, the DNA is TGTGCCAGTAGTATGACTAGCGGGAGGGGATGGTCCTACAATGAGCAGTTCTTC. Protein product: CASSMTSGRGWSYNEQFF.

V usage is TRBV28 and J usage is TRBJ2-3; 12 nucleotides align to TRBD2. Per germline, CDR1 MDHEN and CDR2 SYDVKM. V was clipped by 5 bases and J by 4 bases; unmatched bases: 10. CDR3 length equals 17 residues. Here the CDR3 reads CASSPARTSGMPDTQYF. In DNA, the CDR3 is TGTGCCAGCAGTCCTGCCCGGACTAGCGGGATGCCAGATACGCAGTATTTT.

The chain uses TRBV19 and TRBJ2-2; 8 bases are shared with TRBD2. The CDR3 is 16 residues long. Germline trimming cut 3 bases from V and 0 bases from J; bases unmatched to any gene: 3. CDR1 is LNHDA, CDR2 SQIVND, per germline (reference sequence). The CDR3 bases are TGTGCCAGTAGTATTCCGGGAGGGGCGAACACCGGGGAGCTGTTTTTT. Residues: CASSIPGGANTGELFF.

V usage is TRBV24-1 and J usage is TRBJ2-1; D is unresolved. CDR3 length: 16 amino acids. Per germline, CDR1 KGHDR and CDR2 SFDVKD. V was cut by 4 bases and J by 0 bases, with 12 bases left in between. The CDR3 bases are TGTGCCACCAGTGACCCCGCCGCCAGCTCCTACAATGAGCAGTTCTTC. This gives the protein CATSDPAASSYNEQFF.

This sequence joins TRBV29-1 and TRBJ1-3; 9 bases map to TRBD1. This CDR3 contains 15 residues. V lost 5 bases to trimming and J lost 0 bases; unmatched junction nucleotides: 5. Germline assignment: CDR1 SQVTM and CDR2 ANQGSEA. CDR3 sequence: CSVPGTGSSGNTIYF. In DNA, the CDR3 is TGCAGCGTTCCCGGGACAGGGAGCTCTGGAAACACCATATATTTT.

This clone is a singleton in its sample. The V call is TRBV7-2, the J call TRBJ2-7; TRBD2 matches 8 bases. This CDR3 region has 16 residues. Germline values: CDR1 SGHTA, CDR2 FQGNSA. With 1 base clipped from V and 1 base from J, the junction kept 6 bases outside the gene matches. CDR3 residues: CASSLVSSGTSYEQYF. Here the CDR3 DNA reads TGTGCCAGCAGCTTAGTGAGTAGCGGGACTTCCTACGAGCAGTACTTC.

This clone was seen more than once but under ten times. The DNA for the CDR3 is TGTGCCAGCACCTTGTGGCGGGAGAGGGGGTCGAACACCGGGGAGCTGTTTTTT. This translates into CASTLWRERGSNTGELFF. V usage is TRBV2 and J usage is TRBJ2-2; perhaps TRBD2 as D (7 bases). The CDR3 sequence is 18 residues long. Trimming stripped 7 bases from V and 0 bases from J, with 21 bases between. Germline V gene data show CDR1 as SNHLY and CDR2 as FYNNEI.